A single sample is the source of the 19 T cell receptor beta chains below, sequenced in a study of T cells after yellow fever vaccination (dated by TCRdb to between 2018 and 2021). Libraries were prepared through 5' RACE. Sequencing instrument: Illumina HiSeq 2500. TCRdb reran the public reads through fastp at Q25 and MiXCR, keeping productive beta chains. Entries are consolidated by CDR3 protein sequence, retaining the most common genes and DNA. Counted in this sample were 500,000 to 650,000 distinct CDR3 sequences; about a sixth of them appeared once. 15% to 20% of the sample lies in the top ten. The treatment or condition label for this specimen denotes: live attenuated yellow fever vaccine strain. Here the sequenced sample was PBMCs, taken about 5 days after the first yellow fever vaccination. The source of these receptors is a man between 18 and 29 years old who received the YFV17D yellow fever vaccine.

The V gene is TRBV28, the J gene TRBJ2-7; D is uncertain. From germline, CDR1 is MDHEN and CDR2 SYDVKM. The CDR3 contains 13 residues. V shed 5 bases and J shed 2 bases, with 10 bases lying between them. CDR3 amino acids: CASSDPRTYEQYV. The CDR3 DNA reads TGTGCCAGCAGTGACCCCAGGACCTACGAGCAGTACGTC.

The gene calls are TRBV6-2 or TRBV6-3 and TRBJ2-2; D uncertain. This CDR3 region has 15 residues. The V gene lost 5 bases and the J gene lost 0 bases, with 10 bases spanning the gap. Looked up from germline, CDR1 is MNHEY and CDR2 is SVGEGT. CDR3 residues: CASSALTTNTGELFF. The CDR3 coding sequence is TGTGCCAGCAGTGCCCTGACCACGAACACCGGGGAGCTGTTTTTT.

This clonotype was detected only a few times. The chain links TRBV5-1 to TRBJ2-3; tentatively, D is TRBD1 (5 bases). The CDR3 has 16 residues. V was pared by 0 bases and J by 4 bases, with 15 bases between. Looked up from germline, CDR1 is SGHRS and CDR2 is YFSETQ. The CDR3 sequence is CASSLGRGRASDTQYF. CDR3 DNA sequence: TGCGCCAGCAGCTTGGGACGCGGCAGGGCGTCAGATACGCAGTATTTT.

This clonotype was seen a few times. The V call is TRBV14, the J call TRBJ1-4, with TRBD1 matching 10 bases. CDR1 and CDR2 (germline): SGHDN, FVKESK. V trimming: 3 bases; J trimming: 6 bases; junction bases outside the gene matches: 7. The CDR3 loop spans 16 amino acids. The CDR3 reads CASSHSWDRGYEKLFF. In DNA form, the CDR3 reads TGTGCCAGCAGCCACTCCTGGGACAGGGGTTATGAAAAACTGTTTTTT.

This clonotype was seen a few times. The chain employs TRBV5-4 and TRBJ2-2, with a weak D call TRBD2 (6 bases). The CDR3 is 16 residues long. CDR1 and CDR2 from the germline V gene are SGHNT and YYREEE (reference sequence). Trimming shortened V by 4 bases and J by 0 bases, and 13 bases separated the two germline ends. CDR3 region: CASSPGGTANTGELFF. Here the CDR3 DNA reads TGTGCCAGCAGCCCGGGCGGGACGGCGAACACCGGGGAGCTGTTTTTT.

This chain links TRBV7-3 with TRBJ1-1; D remains ambiguous. The CDR3 is 13 amino acids. Germline lookup yields CDR1 SGHTA and CDR2 FQGTGA. Trimming took off 1 base at V and 8 bases at J, with 11 bases between the two ends. The CDR3 loop is CASSLRSGQEAFF. CDR3 DNA sequence: TGTGCCAGCAGCTTAAGGAGCGGCCAGGAAGCTTTCTTT.

V and J are TRBV7-9 and TRBJ1-1, with unresolved D. Germline V gives CDR1 SEHNR, CDR2 FQNEAQ (reference sequence). V lost 5 bases, J lost 1 base, and 8 bases lay in between. The CDR3 covers 13 residues. The CDR3, as DNA: TGTGCCAGCAGCCCGACACAGAACACTGAAGCTTTCTTT. It codes for CASSPTQNTEAFF. The variable domain in full, completed from reference TRBV7-9 and TRBJ1-1, reads DTGVSQNPRHKITKRGQNVTFRCDPISEHNRLYWYRQTLGQGPEFLTYFQNEAQLEKSRLLSDRFSAERPKGSFSTLEIQRTEQGDSAMYLCASSPTQNTEAFFGQGTRLTVV.

This clonotype was recorded many times. The chain has TRBV11-2 and TRBJ2-1, with D unclear. Trimming left V 2 bases short and J 6 bases short, with 8 bases between. The CDR3 totals 13 residues. Germline values: CDR1 SGHAT, CDR2 FQNNGV. CDR3 in DNA: TGTGCCAGCAGCTTAACACCCGCCAATGAGCAGTTCTTC. Translation gives CASSLTPANEQFF.

This clonotype was recorded many times. This chain connects TRBV18 to TRBJ2-5, with a possible D match to TRBD1 (5 bases). Trimming left V 8 bases short and J 5 bases short, with 15 bases between. CDR1 is KGHSH and CDR2 is LQKENI in the germline V gene. The CDR3 is made up of 13 amino acids. As DNA, the CDR3 is TGTGCCAGCAGCCCAGGGCAGGGTGAGACCCAGTACTTC. Translated: CASSPGQGETQYF.

The chain combines TRBV20-1 with TRBJ2-7; D remains unclear. The CDR3 sequence is 14 residues long. V lost 5 bases, J lost 3 bases, and 17 bases lay in between. The germline gives CDR1 DFQATT, CDR2 SNEGSKA (reference sequence). CDR3 amino acids: CSARGTPAHYEQYF. In nucleotides, the CDR3 is TGCAGTGCTCGAGGAACCCCAGCGCACTACGAGCAGTACTTC.

CDR3 coding DNA: TGCGCCAGCAGTCCCACTGGGCCCATACGGGGCAATCAGCCCCAGCATTTT. Translating gives CASSPTGPIRGNQPQHF. The V call is TRBV23-1, the J call TRBJ1-5; D remains ambiguous. TRBV23-1 falls under the ORF class, with uncertain function. This CDR3 spans 17 amino acids. Trimming cost V 4 bases and J 2 bases, with 18 bases left between them.

This clonotype was observed a handful of times. The V gene is TRBV5-1, the J gene TRBJ1-1; D is uncertain. Germline V gene lookup returns CDR1 SGHRS and CDR2 YFSETQ. The CDR3 runs to 14 residues. V lost 0 bases and J lost 4, with 10 bases in between. The CDR3 protein is CASSLVAAGTEAFF. CDR3 DNA: TGCGCCAGCAGCTTGGTGGCGGCTGGCACTGAAGCTTTCTTT.

In this sample, this clonotype turned up a few times. The V call is TRBV9, the J call TRBJ1-1; perhaps TRBD1 as D (6 bases). The CDR3 covers 13 residues. Germline V gene sequence: CDR1 SGDLS, CDR2 YYNGEE. Trimming took off 4 bases at V and 5 bases at J, with 12 bases between the two ends. The CDR3 region is CASSPGGHTEAFF. The DNA for the CDR3 is TGTGCCAGCAGCCCGGGGGGGCATACTGAAGCTTTCTTT.

CDR3 nucleotides: TGTGCCAGCAGTCCATTGGGGGCCTACGAGCAGTACTTC. It encodes CASSPLGAYEQYF. The chain combines TRBV11-2 with TRBJ2-7; either TRBD1 or TRBD2 may supply D (5 bases each). Germline-derived CDR1 and CDR2 are SGHAT and FQNNGV. This CDR3 contains 13 residues. The germline V and J ends were trimmed by 6 bases and 2 bases, with 11 bases remaining between them.

V gene TRBV9 combines with J gene TRBJ2-3; D uncertain. With 0 bases removed from V and 4 bases from J, the gap between germline ends came to 6 bases. The CDR3 is made up of 13 amino acids. Per germline, CDR1 SGDLS and CDR2 YYNGEE. The CDR3 DNA reads TGTGCCAGCAGCGTAGGCTCTGCAGATACGCAGTATTTT. Protein product: CASSVGSADTQYF.

The chain recombines TRBV9 with TRBJ2-7; D gene unclear. From germline, CDR1 is SGDLS and CDR2 YYNGEE. Trimming shortened V by 0 bases and J by 2 bases, and 6 bases separated the two germline ends. The CDR3 sequence is 13 residues long. The CDR3 spells CASSVGQTYEQYF. In DNA, the CDR3 is TGTGCCAGCAGCGTAGGGCAGACCTACGAGCAGTACTTC.

V is TRBV6-1 and J is TRBJ2-2; D possibly corresponds to TRBD1 (5 bases). Germline V lookup: CDR1 MNHNS, CDR2 SASEGT. The CDR3 is 16 amino acids. The V end lost 6 bases, the J end lost 1 base, and 15 bases lay between the germline ends. CDR3 sequence reads: CASRPPPDRNTGELFF. CDR3 sequence (DNA): TGTGCCAGCAGACCGCCTCCCGACAGGAACACCGGGGAGCTGTTTTTT.

This clonotype was counted at least ten times. The V and J genes are TRBV5-1 and TRBJ2-3; 7 bases agree with TRBD1. The CDR3 consists of 15 residues. J gave up 6 bases and V 6 bases, and 13 bases lay outside the gene matches. Per germline, CDR1 SGHRS and CDR2 YFSETQ. The CDR3 bases are TGCGCCAGCACCGCCAAGACAGGGCCTCAGGATACGCAGTATTTT. Protein: CASTAKTGPQDTQYF.

In this sample, this clonotype turned up a few times. The chain carries TRBV6-5 and TRBJ2-1; 8 nucleotides align to TRBD2. Germline assignment: CDR1 MNHEY and CDR2 SVGAGI. CDR3 length equals 16 residues. V dropped 0 bases and J dropped 8; count of bases not matched to a gene: 9. CDR3 sequence reads: CASSYSRLAGGHEQFF. The CDR3 DNA reads TGTGCCAGCAGTTACTCGAGGCTAGCGGGTGGGCATGAGCAGTTCTTC.